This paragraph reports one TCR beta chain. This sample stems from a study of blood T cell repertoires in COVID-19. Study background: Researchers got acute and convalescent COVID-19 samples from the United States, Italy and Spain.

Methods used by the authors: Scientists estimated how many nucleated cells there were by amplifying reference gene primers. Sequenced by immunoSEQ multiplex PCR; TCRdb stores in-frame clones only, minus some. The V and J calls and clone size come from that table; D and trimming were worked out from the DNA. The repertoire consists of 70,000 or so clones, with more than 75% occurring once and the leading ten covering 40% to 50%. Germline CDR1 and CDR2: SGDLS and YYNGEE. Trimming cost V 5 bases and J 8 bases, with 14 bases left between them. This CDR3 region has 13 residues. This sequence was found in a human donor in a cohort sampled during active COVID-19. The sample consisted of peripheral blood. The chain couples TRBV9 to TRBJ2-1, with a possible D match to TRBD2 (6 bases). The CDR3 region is CASRAVGGHEQFF. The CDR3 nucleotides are TGTGCCAGCAGGGCAGTGGGGGGTCATGAGCAGTTCTTC.